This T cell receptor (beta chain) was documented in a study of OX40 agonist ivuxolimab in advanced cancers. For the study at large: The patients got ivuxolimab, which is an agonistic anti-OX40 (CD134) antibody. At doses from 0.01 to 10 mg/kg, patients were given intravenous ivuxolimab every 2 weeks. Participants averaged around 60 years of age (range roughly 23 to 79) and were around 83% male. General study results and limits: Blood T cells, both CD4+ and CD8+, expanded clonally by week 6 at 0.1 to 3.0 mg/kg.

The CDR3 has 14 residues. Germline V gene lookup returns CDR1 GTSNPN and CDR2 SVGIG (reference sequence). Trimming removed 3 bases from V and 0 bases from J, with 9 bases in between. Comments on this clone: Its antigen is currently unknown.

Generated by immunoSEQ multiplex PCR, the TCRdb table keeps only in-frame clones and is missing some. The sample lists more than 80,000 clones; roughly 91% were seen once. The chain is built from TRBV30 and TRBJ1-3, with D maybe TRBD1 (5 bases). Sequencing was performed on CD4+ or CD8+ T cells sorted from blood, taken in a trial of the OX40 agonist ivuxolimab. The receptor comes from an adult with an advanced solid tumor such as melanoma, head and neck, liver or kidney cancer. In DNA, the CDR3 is TGTGCCTGGAGAAACAGGAGCTCTGGAAACACCATATATTTT. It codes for CAWRNRSSGNTIYF.